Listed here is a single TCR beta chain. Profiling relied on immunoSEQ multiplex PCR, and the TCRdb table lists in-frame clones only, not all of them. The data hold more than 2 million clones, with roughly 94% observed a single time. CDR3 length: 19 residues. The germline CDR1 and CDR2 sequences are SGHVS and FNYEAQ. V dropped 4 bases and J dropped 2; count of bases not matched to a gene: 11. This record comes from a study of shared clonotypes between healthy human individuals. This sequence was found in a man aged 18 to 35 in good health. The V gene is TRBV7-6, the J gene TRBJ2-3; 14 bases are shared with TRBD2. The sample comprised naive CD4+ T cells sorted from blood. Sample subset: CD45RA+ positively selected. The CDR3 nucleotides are TGTGCCAGCAGCTCGGGACTAGCGGGAGACCCCAACCTCACAGATACGCAGTATTTT. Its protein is CASSSGLAGDPNLTDTQYF.